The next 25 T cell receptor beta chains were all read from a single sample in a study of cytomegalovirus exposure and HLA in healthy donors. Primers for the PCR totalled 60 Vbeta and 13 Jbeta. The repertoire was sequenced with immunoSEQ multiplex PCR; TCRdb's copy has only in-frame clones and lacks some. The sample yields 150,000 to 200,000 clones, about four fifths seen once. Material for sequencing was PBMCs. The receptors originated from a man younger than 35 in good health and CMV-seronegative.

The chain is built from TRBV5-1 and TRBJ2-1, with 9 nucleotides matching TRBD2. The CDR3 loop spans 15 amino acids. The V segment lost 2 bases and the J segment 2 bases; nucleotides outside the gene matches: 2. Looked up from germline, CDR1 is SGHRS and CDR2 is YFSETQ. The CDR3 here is CASSFSGGPYNEQFF. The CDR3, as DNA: TGCGCCAGCAGCTTTAGCGGGGGCCCCTACAATGAGCAGTTCTTC.

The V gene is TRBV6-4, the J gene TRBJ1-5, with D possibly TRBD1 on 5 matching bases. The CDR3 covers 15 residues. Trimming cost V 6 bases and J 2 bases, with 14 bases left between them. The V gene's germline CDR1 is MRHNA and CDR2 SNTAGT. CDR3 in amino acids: CASSLTAFGNQPQHF. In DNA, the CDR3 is TGTGCCAGCAGCCTGACAGCGTTTGGCAATCAGCCCCAGCATTTT.

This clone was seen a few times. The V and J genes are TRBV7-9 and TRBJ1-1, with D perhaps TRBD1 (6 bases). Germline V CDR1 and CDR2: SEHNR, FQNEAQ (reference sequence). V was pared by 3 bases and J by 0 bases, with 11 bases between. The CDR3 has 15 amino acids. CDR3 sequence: CASSLGDKMNTEAFF. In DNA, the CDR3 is TGTGCCAGCAGCTTGGGGGACAAGATGAACACTGAAGCTTTCTTT.

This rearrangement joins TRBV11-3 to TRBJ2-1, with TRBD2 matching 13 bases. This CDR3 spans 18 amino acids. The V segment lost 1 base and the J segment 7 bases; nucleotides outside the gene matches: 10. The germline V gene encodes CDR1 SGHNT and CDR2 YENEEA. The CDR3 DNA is TGTGCCAGCAGCTTAGGACTAGCGGGAGGCCTCCGTACTAATGAGCAGTTCTTC. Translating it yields CASSLGLAGGLRTNEQFF.

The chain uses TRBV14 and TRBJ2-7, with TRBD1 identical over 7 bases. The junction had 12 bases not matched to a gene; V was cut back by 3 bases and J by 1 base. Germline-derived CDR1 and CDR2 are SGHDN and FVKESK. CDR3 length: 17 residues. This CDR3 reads CASSHFGLGQLSYEQYF. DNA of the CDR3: TGTGCCAGCAGCCATTTTGGTCTGGGACAGCTGTCCTACGAGCAGTACTTC.

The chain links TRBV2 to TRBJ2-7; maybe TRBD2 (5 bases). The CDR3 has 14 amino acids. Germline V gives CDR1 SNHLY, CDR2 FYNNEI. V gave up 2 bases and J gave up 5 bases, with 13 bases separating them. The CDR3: CASSERRVQDEQYF. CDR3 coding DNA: TGTGCCAGCAGTGAAAGGCGGGTTCAGGACGAGCAGTACTTC. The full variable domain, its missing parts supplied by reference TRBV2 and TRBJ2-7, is EPEVTQTPSHQVTQMGQEVILRCVPISNHLYFYWYRQILGQKVEFLVSFYNNEISEKSEIFDDQFSVERPDGSNFTLKIRSTKLEDSAMYFCASSERRVQDEQYFGPGTRLTVT.

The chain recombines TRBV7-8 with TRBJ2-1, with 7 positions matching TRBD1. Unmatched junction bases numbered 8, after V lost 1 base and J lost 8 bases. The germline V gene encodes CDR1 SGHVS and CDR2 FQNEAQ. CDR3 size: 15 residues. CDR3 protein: CASSLVPGGIDEQFF. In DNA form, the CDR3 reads TGTGCCAGCAGCTTAGTTCCAGGGGGTATCGATGAGCAGTTCTTC.

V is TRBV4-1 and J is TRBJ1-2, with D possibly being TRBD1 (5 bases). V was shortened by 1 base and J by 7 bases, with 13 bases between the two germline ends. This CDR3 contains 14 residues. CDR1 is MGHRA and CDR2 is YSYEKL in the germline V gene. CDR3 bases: TGCGCCAGCAGCCAAGGGGAGGGGTTAGGTGGCTACACCTTC. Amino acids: CASSQGEGLGGYTF.

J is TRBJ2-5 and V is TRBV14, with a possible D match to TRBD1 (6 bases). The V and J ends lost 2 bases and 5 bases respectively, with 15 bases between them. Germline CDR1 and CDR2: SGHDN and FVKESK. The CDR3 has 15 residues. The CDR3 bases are TGTGCCAGCAGCCAAAGAGTCAGGGGTTTGGAGACCCAGTACTTC. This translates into CASSQRVRGLETQYF. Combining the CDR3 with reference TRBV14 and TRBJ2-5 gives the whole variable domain EAGVTQFPSHSVIEKGQTVTLRCDPISGHDNLYWYRRVMGKEIKFLLHFVKESKQDESGMPNNRFLAERTGGTYSTLKVQPAELEDSGVYFCASSQRVRGLETQYFGPGTRLLVL.

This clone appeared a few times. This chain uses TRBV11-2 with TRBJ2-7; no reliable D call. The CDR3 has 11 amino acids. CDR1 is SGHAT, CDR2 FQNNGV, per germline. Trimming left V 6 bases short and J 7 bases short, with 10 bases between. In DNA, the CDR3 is TGTGCCAGCAGTCGACTGTGGGAGCAGTACTTC. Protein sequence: CASSRLWEQYF.

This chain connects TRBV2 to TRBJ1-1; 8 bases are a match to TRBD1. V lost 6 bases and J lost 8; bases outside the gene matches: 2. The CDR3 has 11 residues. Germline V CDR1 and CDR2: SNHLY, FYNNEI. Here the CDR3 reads CASSWDREAFF. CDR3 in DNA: TGTGCCAGCAGCTGGGACAGGGAAGCTTTCTTT. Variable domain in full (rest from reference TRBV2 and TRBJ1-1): EPEVTQTPSHQVTQMGQEVILRCVPISNHLYFYWYRQILGQKVEFLVSFYNNEISEKSEIFDDQFSVERPDGSNFTLKIRSTKLEDSAMYFCASSWDREAFFGQGTRLTVV.

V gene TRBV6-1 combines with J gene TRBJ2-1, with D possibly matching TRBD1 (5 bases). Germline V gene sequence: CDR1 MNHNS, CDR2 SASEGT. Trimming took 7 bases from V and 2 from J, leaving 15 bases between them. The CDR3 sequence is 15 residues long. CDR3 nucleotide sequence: TGTGCCAGCACCCTTGTTCAGGGTCCCTACAATGAGCAGTTCTTC. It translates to CASTLVQGPYNEQFF.

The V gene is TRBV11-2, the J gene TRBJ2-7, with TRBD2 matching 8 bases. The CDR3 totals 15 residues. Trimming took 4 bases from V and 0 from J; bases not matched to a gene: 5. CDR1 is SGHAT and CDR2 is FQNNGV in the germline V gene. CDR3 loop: CASSYRSGSSYEQYF. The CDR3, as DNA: TGTGCCAGCAGCTACCGGAGCGGGAGCTCCTACGAGCAGTACTTC.

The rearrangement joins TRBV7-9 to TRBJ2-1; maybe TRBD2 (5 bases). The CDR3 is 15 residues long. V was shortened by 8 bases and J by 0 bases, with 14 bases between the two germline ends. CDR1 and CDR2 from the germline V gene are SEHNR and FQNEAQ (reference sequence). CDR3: CASVRGPSSYNEQFF. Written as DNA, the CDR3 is TGTGCCAGCGTTAGAGGGCCGAGCTCCTACAATGAGCAGTTCTTC.

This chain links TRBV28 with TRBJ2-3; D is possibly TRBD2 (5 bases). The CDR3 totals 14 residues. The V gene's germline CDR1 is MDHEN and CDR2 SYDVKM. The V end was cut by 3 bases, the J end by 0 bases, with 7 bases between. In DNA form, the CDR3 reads TGTGCCAGCAGTTTCCGGGGTAGCACAGATACGCAGTATTTT. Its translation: CASSFRGSTDTQYF.

CDR3 protein: CASSGAGGADTQYF. CDR3 nucleotides: TGCGCCAGCAGTGGCGCGGGGGGAGCAGATACGCAGTATTTT. This chain joins TRBV10-2 and TRBJ2-3, with 8 bases lining up with TRBD2. Germline lookup yields CDR1 WSHSY and CDR2 SAAADI. The V gene end was trimmed by 4 bases and the J gene end by 4 bases; junction bases not matched to a gene: 4. The length of the CDR3 is 14 residues.

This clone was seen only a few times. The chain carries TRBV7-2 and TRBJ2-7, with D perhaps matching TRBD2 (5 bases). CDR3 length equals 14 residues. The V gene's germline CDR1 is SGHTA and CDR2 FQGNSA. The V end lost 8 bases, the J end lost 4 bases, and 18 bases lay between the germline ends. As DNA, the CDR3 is TGTGCCAGCGGCAGTCGGGGTTCAAAGTACGAGCAGTACTTC. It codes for CASGSRGSKYEQYF. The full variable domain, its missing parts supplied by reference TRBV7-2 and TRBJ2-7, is GAGVSQSPSNKVTEKGKDVELRCDPISGHTALYWYRQSLGQGLEFLIYFQGNSAPDKSGLPSDRFSAERTGGSVSTLTIQRTQQEDSAVYLCASGSRGSKYEQYFGPGTRLTVT.

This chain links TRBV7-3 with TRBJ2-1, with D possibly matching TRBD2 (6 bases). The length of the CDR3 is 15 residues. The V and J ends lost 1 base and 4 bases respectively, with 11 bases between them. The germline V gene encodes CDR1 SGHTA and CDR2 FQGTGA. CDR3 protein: CASSLKRVLYNEQFF. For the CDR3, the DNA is TGTGCCAGCAGCTTAAAGCGGGTCCTATACAATGAGCAGTTCTTC.

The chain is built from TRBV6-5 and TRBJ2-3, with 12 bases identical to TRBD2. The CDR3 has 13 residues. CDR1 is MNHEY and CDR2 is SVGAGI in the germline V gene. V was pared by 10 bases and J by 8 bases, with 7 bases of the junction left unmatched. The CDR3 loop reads CATASGGGRTQYF. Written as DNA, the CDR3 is TGTGCCACCGCTAGCGGGGGGGGACGTACGCAGTATTTT.

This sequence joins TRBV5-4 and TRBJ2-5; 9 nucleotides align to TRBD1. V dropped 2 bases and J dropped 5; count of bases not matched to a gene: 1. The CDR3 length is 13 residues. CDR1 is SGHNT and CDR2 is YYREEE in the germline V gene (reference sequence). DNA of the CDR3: TGTGCCAGCAGCTTACAGGGGGCGGAGACCCAGTACTTC. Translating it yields CASSLQGAETQYF.

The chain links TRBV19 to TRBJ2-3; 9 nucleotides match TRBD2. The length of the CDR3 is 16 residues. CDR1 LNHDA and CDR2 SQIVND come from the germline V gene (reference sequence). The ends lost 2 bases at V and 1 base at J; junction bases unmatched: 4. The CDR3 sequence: CASSILAGVGTDTQYF. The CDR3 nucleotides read TGTGCCAGTAGTATATTAGCGGGGGTGGGCACAGATACGCAGTATTTT. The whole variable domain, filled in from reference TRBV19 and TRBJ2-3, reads DGGITQSPKYLFRKEGQNVTLSCEQNLNHDAMYWYRQDPGQGLRLIYYSQIVNDFQKGDIAEGYSVSREKKESFPLTVTSAQKNPTAFYLCASSILAGVGTDTQYFGPGTRLTVL.

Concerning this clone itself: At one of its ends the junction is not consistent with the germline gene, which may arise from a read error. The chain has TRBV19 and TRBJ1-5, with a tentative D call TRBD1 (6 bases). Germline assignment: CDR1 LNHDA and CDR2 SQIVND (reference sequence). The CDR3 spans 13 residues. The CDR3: CASRIGQYQPQHF. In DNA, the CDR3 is TGTGCCAGTAGGATAGGACAGTATCAGCCCCAGCATTTT.

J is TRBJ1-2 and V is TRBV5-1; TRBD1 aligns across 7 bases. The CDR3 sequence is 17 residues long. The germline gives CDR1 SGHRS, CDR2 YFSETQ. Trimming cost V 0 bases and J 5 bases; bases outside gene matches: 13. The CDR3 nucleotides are TGCGCCAGCAGCTTGGCTCGGACAGGAGGTCTTCGGTATGGCTACACCTTC. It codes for CASSLARTGGLRYGYTF.

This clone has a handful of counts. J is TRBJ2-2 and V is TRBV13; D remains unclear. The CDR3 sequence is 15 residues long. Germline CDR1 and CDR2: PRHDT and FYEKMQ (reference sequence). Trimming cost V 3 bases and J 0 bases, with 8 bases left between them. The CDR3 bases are TGTGCCAGCAGCTTCCCTACTTCGAACACCGGGGAGCTGTTTTTT. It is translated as CASSFPTSNTGELFF.

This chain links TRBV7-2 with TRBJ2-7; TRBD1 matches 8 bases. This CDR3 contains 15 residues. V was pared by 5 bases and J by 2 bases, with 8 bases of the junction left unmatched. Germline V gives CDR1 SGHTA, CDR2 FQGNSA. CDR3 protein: CASSRVGQGTYEQYF. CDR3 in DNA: TGTGCCAGCAGCCGGGTAGGACAGGGAACCTACGAGCAGTACTTC.